The entry that follows covers one T cell receptor beta chain sequence. The data derive from a study of control samples from healthy donors and cancer patients. Germline V gene sequence: CDR1 SEHNR, CDR2 FQNEAQ (reference sequence). This CDR3 comprises 13 residues. Trimming cost V 3 bases and J 7 bases, with 12 bases left between them. Produced via immunoSEQ multiplex PCR; TCRdb's table is partial and in-frame only. The sample holds some 140,000 clones, 80% to 95% seen once. This sequence originates from a young man in good health. The sequencing sample was made of blood. The chain recombines TRBV7-9 with TRBJ2-5; D gene ambiguous. DNA for the CDR3: TGTGCCAGCAGCTTGGACCAATGGGGGACCCAGTACTTC. Translation gives CASSLDQWGTQYF.